Following are 26 T cell receptor beta chains from one sample sequenced in a study of cytomegalovirus exposure and HLA in healthy donors (dated 2017 in TCRdb). The library came from the immunoSEQ multiplex PCR assay. For the multiplex PCR, a mixture combining 60 forward primers for TCR Vbeta segments and 13 reverse primers for TCR Jbeta segments was used. TCRdb re-hosts the immuneACCESS table, in-frame sequences only. Its copies lack some clones; in the studies checked, an unresolved V gene accounts for under half of them, and the cause for the rest is not known. In this sample the table shows fewer than 200,000 clones, 80% to 90% of which occur a single time. 0.77% of the sample goes to the ten largest clones. The sequencing input was PBMCs. Receptors originate from a woman younger than 30 in good health and CMV-seronegative.

The V call is TRBV30, the J call TRBJ1-2; D might be TRBD1 (6 bases). Trimming stripped 5 bases from V and 1 base from J, with 11 bases between. Germline V gives CDR1 GTSNPN, CDR2 SVGIG (reference sequence). The CDR3 loop spans 13 amino acids. CDR3 sequence (DNA): TGTGCCTGGGACCCGGACAGTAACTATGGCTACACCTTC. Translated, it gives CAWDPDSNYGYTF.

The V gene is TRBV5-1, the J gene TRBJ2-7; 7 bases align to TRBD2. J lost 4 bases, V lost 4 bases, and 14 bases had no gene match. The CDR3 runs 16 residues. Germline V gene lookup returns CDR1 SGHRS and CDR2 YFSETQ. CDR3 in amino acids: CASSLGGSGTIYEQYF. The CDR3 DNA reads as TGCGCCAGCAGCCTTGGGGGGAGCGGGACGATTTACGAGCAGTACTTC.

V gene TRBV11-3 combines with J gene TRBJ2-7; perhaps TRBD2 as D (6 bases). Germline assignment: CDR1 SGHNT and CDR2 YENEEA. V was pared by 4 bases and J by 4 bases, with 23 bases between. This CDR3 has 17 residues. The CDR3 region has the DNA TGTGCCAGCAGCTCCCCCTGGGCGACTAGGGGTAGTTACGAGCAGTACTTC. Translation: CASSSPWATRGSYEQYF.

V is TRBV27 and J is TRBJ2-3; 7 bases agree with TRBD2. Germline V gene sequence: CDR1 MNHEY, CDR2 SMNVEV (reference sequence). V was pared by 2 bases and J by 6 bases, with 5 bases of the junction left unmatched. The CDR3 has 14 residues. The CDR3 here is CASSLPDGRDTQYF. The CDR3 DNA is TGTGCCAGCAGTTTACCCGACGGGAGGGATACGCAGTATTTT.

The J gene is TRBJ1-2, the V gene TRBV4-3; TRBD1 matches at 7 bases. The CDR3 spans 13 residues. Germline trimming cut 3 bases from V and 8 bases from J; bases unmatched to any gene: 6. Germline V lookup: CDR1 LGHNA, CDR2 YSLEER. The CDR3 nucleotides are TGCGCCAGCAGCCATGATTACAGGGGCGGCTACACCTTC. Its protein product is CASSHDYRGGYTF.

The chain recombines TRBV10-1 with TRBJ1-1, with 7 bases aligning to TRBD1. Germline-derived CDR1 and CDR2 are WNHNN and SYGVQD (reference sequence). This CDR3 has 14 residues. V shed 2 bases, J shed 3 bases, and the junction held 3 bases outside the gene matches. CDR3 amino acids: CASSEEGAHTEAFF. In nucleotides, the CDR3 is TGCGCCAGCAGTGAGGAGGGGGCACACACTGAAGCTTTCTTT.

This clone has more than one count but fewer than ten. The chain joins TRBV15 to TRBJ2-7, with TRBD1 matching 7 bases. CDR1 and CDR2 from the germline V gene are LNHNV and YYDKDF (reference sequence). The CDR3 runs to 13 residues. The J segment lost 7 bases and the V segment lost 1 base, leaving 4 bases of the junction unmatched. CDR3 protein: CATSRARGWEQYF. The CDR3 DNA is TGTGCCACCAGCAGAGCCAGGGGGTGGGAGCAGTACTTC.

V gene TRBV5-4 combines with J gene TRBJ2-2; 9 nucleotides align to TRBD1. V shed 4 bases, J shed 5 bases, and the junction held 6 bases outside the gene matches. From germline, CDR1 is SGHNT and CDR2 YYREEE (reference sequence). The CDR3 length is 15 residues. CDR3 in DNA: TGTGCCAGCAGCCCACAGGGGGCGCCTACCGGGGAGCTGTTTTTT. Protein: CASSPQGAPTGELFF.

The chain joins TRBV30 to TRBJ1-3; perhaps TRBD1 as D (6 bases). CDR1 is GTSNPN, CDR2 SVGIG, per germline (reference sequence). Trimming cost V 3 bases and J 2 bases, with 14 bases left between them. The CDR3 contains 15 residues. CDR3 residues: CAWSEGGDPGNTIYF. The CDR3 DNA follows: TGTGCCTGGAGCGAGGGGGGGGACCCTGGAAACACCATATATTTT.

This sequence joins TRBV12-5 and TRBJ1-2, with D perhaps matching TRBD1 (6 bases). V lost 0 bases to trimming and J lost 6 bases, with 20 bases between them. The germline V gene has CDR1 LGHNT and CDR2 FRNRAP. This CDR3 region has 17 residues. CDR3 sequence: CASGLVPGGQWKNGYTF. CDR3 nucleotide sequence: TGTGCTAGTGGTTTGGTACCCGGCGGACAGTGGAAGAATGGCTACACCTTC.

The chain carries TRBV2 and TRBJ1-6; D perhaps matches TRBD1 (5 bases). V was shortened by 2 bases and J by 6 bases, with 20 bases between the two germline ends. This CDR3 spans 18 amino acids. From germline, CDR1 is SNHLY and CDR2 FYNNEI. For the CDR3, the DNA is TGTGCCAGCAGTGAACCACGGTCCGGGACTAGGCCTAATTCACCCCTCCACTTT. Protein sequence: CASSEPRSGTRPNSPLHF.

CDR3 bases: TGTGCCAGCAGCTTCAGAGCGGGAGGAAATAGCGAGCAGTACTTC. Encoded protein: CASSFRAGGNSEQYF. The chain has TRBV7-9 and TRBJ2-7; 9 bases line up with TRBD2. Losses at the gene ends were 3 bases for V and 6 bases for J; bases not matched to a gene: 9. Per the germline V gene, CDR1 is SEHNR and CDR2 is FQNEAQ (reference sequence). The CDR3 totals 15 residues.

The chain combines TRBV5-4 with TRBJ2-3, with TRBD2 matching 10 bases. The trim removed 4 bases at V and 6 bases at J, leaving 8 bases unmatched. The CDR3 spans 15 residues. Looked up from germline, CDR1 is SGHNT and CDR2 is YYREEE (reference sequence). Here the CDR3 DNA reads TGTGCCAGCAGCCATCTAGCGGGAGTAGGGGATACGCAGTATTTT. Protein sequence: CASSHLAGVGDTQYF.

The chain joins TRBV4-3 to TRBJ2-1; possible D gene TRBD2, 6 bases. This CDR3 has 13 residues. Per the germline V gene, CDR1 is LGHNA and CDR2 is YSLEER. Trimming shortened V by 0 bases and J by 13 bases, and 13 bases separated the two germline ends. CDR3 bases: TGCGCCAGCAGCCAAGAGGCTCAGGGAGGTCAGTTCTTC. Translation gives CASSQEAQGGQFF.

The chain links TRBV19 to TRBJ1-1, with D unclear. CDR1 is LNHDA and CDR2 is SQIVND in the germline V gene (reference sequence). V lost 5 bases and J 0 bases, leaving 7 bases between the germline ends. The CDR3 is made up of 13 amino acids. The CDR3 DNA is TGTGCCAGTAGTCCCGACATGAACACTGAAGCTTTCTTT. The encoded protein is CASSPDMNTEAFF.

The chain joins TRBV9 to TRBJ2-5; 8 positions match TRBD2. This CDR3 contains 15 residues. After removal of 4 bases from V and 5 bases from J, the junction contained 10 bases not matched to a gene. Germline V gives CDR1 SGDLS, CDR2 YYNGEE. For the CDR3, the DNA is TGTGCCAGCAGCACGAGAGATAGCGGGACGGAGACCCAGTACTTC. Its protein product is CASSTRDSGTETQYF.

The chain couples TRBV19 to TRBJ2-7; 7 bases agree with TRBD1. J was trimmed by 2 bases and V by 9 bases; bases with no gene match: 13. From germline, CDR1 is LNHDA and CDR2 SQIVND (reference sequence). CDR3 length: 15 residues. The CDR3 here is CASRPDRVGAYEQYF. CDR3 DNA: TGTGCCAGCCGACCTGACAGGGTAGGGGCCTACGAGCAGTACTTC. Drawing the rest from reference TRBV19 and TRBJ2-7, the complete variable domain is DGGITQSPKYLFRKEGQNVTLSCEQNLNHDAMYWYRQDPGQGLRLIYYSQIVNDFQKGDIAEGYSVSREKKESFPLTVTSAQKNPTAFYLCASRPDRVGAYEQYFGPGTRLTVT.

In the case of this clone: One end of the junction is discordant with germline, which a read error may explain. The chain joins TRBV6-1 to TRBJ1-2; TRBD1 might be the D (6 bases). Germline CDR1 and CDR2: MNHNS and SASEGT. There are 14 residues in the CDR3. The CDR3 sequence: CASSGKQGNYGCTF. CDR3 in DNA: TGTGCCAGCAGTGGCAAACAGGGAAACTATGGCTGCACCTTC.

V and J are TRBV6-5 and TRBJ2-7; no definite D call. Germline CDR1 reads MNHEY; CDR2 reads SVGAGI. V lost 2 bases to trimming and J lost 4 bases, with 12 bases between them. CDR3 size: 14 residues. The CDR3 nucleotides are TGTGCCAGCAGTTACCGCCGGGTCGCTTACGAGCAGTACTTC. Translating gives CASSYRRVAYEQYF.

V usage is TRBV4-2 and J usage is TRBJ2-3; the match to TRBD2 covers 9 bases. V trimming: 1 base; J trimming: 1 base; junction bases outside the gene matches: 6. The CDR3 extends over 17 amino acids. The V gene's germline CDR1 is LGHNA and CDR2 YNFKEQ. The CDR3 loop reads CASSQGGLAGRTDTQYF. CDR3 in DNA: TGTGCCAGCAGCCAAGGAGGTCTAGCGGGACGCACAGATACGCAGTATTTT.

V usage is TRBV7-8 and J usage is TRBJ2-1; D call uncertain. V lost 1 base to trimming and J lost 8 bases, with 6 bases between them. The CDR3 loop spans 12 amino acids. The germline V gene has CDR1 SGHVS and CDR2 FQNEAQ. CDR3: CASSLVSYEQFF. The CDR3 DNA reads TGTGCCAGCAGCTTAGTAAGCTATGAGCAGTTCTTC.

The chain has TRBV6-1 and TRBJ2-1; possible D gene TRBD1, 5 bases. The ends were cut back, 1 base at V and 15 bases at J, with 13 bases in the middle. The length of the CDR3 is 12 residues. CDR1 is MNHNS and CDR2 is SASEGT in the germline V gene. CDR3 sequence reads: CASSEGIGVGFF. In DNA form, the CDR3 reads TGTGCCAGCAGTGAAGGTATAGGGGTGGGGTTCTTC.

In this sample, this clone turned up once. The genes are TRBV30 and TRBJ2-7; D perhaps matches TRBD2 (5 bases). The ends were cut back, 2 bases at V and 4 bases at J, with 6 bases in the middle. CDR3 length: 11 amino acids. Per the germline V gene, CDR1 is GTSNPN and CDR2 is SVGIG (reference sequence). The CDR3 DNA reads as TGTGCCTGGAGTAGCGGATACGAGCAGTACTTC. This codes for CAWSSGYEQYF.

This clone showed up just once. The chain is built from TRBV28 and TRBJ1-5; 8 bases are a match to TRBD1. This CDR3 is built from 15 residues. Looked up from germline, CDR1 is MDHEN and CDR2 is SYDVKM. Trimming at V came to 5 bases and at J to 7 bases, leaving 10 bases not matched to a gene. CDR3 in amino acids: CASSQGQGVGQPQHF. The CDR3 DNA reads as TGTGCCAGCAGTCAAGGACAGGGAGTGGGACAGCCCCAGCATTTT.

The chain has TRBV7-9 and TRBJ2-1; TRBD2 matches at 9 bases. Germline CDR1 is SEHNR and CDR2 is FQNEAQ (reference sequence). Unmatched junction bases numbered 6, after V lost 3 bases and J lost 6 bases. CDR3 length equals 15 residues. The CDR3 protein is CASSFISGSPNEQFF. CDR3 nucleotide sequence: TGTGCCAGCAGCTTTATTAGCGGGAGCCCCAATGAGCAGTTCTTC.

A few counts support this clone. The chain carries TRBV11-3 and TRBJ1-5; D remains unclear. Looked up from germline, CDR1 is SGHNT and CDR2 is YENEEA. The CDR3 totals 15 residues. V lost 4 bases, J lost 0 bases, and 10 bases lay in between. The CDR3 protein is CASSSEEDSNQPQHF. The CDR3 DNA reads TGTGCCAGCAGCTCGGAGGAGGATAGCAATCAGCCCCAGCATTTT.